One sample yielded the 32 T cell receptor beta chains listed below, sequenced in a study of cytomegalovirus exposure and HLA in healthy donors. Sequencing used immunoSEQ multiplex PCR; TCRdb keeps in-frame clones, though not all of them. The data contain 55,000 to 75,000 clones, about 94% of them singletons. The sample was PBMCs. The source is a man younger than 30 in good health and CMV-seropositive.

V is TRBV16 and J is TRBJ1-2; weak D call: TRBD1 (6 bases). The CDR3 extends over 13 amino acids. With 2 bases removed from V and 5 bases from J, the gap between germline ends came to 9 bases. The germline CDR1 and CDR2 sequences are KGHSY and FQNENV. The CDR3 DNA follows: TGTGCCAGCAGCCAAGTACAGGGATATGGCTACACCTTC. Its protein is CASSQVQGYGYTF.

This chain links TRBV21-1 with TRBJ2-1; the table names TRBD1, a call not compared with the DNA. TRBV21-1 is annotated as a pseudogene. The CDR3 runs to 20 residues. The CDR3 loop reads CASSKDRGPPPGQSYNEQFF. The CDR3 region has the DNA TGTGCCAGCAGCAAAGACCGAGGTCCTCCACCGGGACAGTCCTACAATGAGCAGTTCTTC.

The V and J genes are TRBV4-3 and TRBJ2-7; TRBD1 agrees at 7 bases. CDR1 LGHNA and CDR2 YSLEER come from the germline V gene. V gave up 4 bases and J gave up 4 bases; unmatched junction bases: 7. CDR3 size: 14 residues. In DNA form, the CDR3 reads TGCGCCAGCAGCCCCCGACAGGGACCATACGAGCAGTACTTC. Translated: CASSPRQGPYEQYF.

The rearrangement joins TRBV7-2 to TRBJ1-4; D might be TRBD1 (6 bases). Germline assignment: CDR1 SGHTA and CDR2 FQGNSA. The CDR3 length is 13 residues. Trimming took 5 bases from V and 4 from J, leaving 8 bases between them. The DNA for the CDR3 is TGTGCCAGCAGCAAGGACAGTAATGAAAAACTGTTTTTT. Its protein product is CASSKDSNEKLFF.

This chain links TRBV5-8 with TRBJ2-1; possibly TRBD1 for D (5 bases). The germline V gene has CDR1 SGHTS and CDR2 YDEGEE. V lost 0 bases, J lost 8 bases, and 9 bases lay in between. CDR3 size: 13 residues. The CDR3 reads CASSLGTSDEQFF. For the CDR3, the DNA is TGTGCCAGCAGCTTGGGGACAAGCGATGAGCAGTTCTTC. The full variable domain, with the rest looked up from reference TRBV5-8 and TRBJ2-1, is EAGVTQSPTHLIKTRGQQATLRCSPISGHTSVYWYQQALGLGLQFLLWYDEGEERNRGNFPPRFSGRQFPNYSSELNVNALELEDSALYLCASSLGTSDEQFFGPGTRLTVL.

The chain carries TRBV10-3 and TRBJ1-2; a possible D gene is TRBD1 (5 bases). V lost 0 bases, J lost 14 bases, and 16 bases lay in between. This CDR3 contains 13 residues. CDR1 ENHRY and CDR2 SYGVKD come from the germline V gene. The CDR3, as DNA: TGTGCCATCAGTGAGTCTGGCGGCAGGGTAGAAACCTTC. It yields the protein CAISESGGRVETF.

This clone occurred a few times. The chain has TRBV2 and TRBJ2-1; 9 nucleotides align to TRBD1. With 4 bases clipped from V and 3 bases from J, the junction kept 4 bases outside the gene matches. The CDR3 loop spans 15 amino acids. CDR1 and CDR2 (germline): SNHLY, FYNNEI. CDR3 in amino acids: CASSVPGQGYNEQFF. The CDR3 nucleotides read TGTGCCAGCAGTGTTCCGGGACAGGGCTACAATGAGCAGTTCTTC.

This clone appeared a single time. This chain joins TRBV29-1 and TRBJ1-2, with D perhaps TRBD1 (6 bases). Per the germline V gene, CDR1 is SQVTM and CDR2 is ANQGSEA. Trimming took 3 bases from V and 8 from J, leaving 22 bases between them. The CDR3 extends over 15 amino acids. The DNA for the CDR3 is TGCAGCGTTGACCTCGGGGACAACTTTCTAGGGGGCTACACCTTC. Translating it yields CSVDLGDNFLGGYTF.

V is TRBV5-1 and J is TRBJ2-7; 11 nucleotides line up with TRBD2. The CDR3 totals 13 residues. Germline assignment: CDR1 SGHRS and CDR2 YFSETQ. Unmatched junction bases numbered 5, after V lost 8 bases and J lost 4 bases. The CDR3 spells CASGTSGQYEQYF. In nucleotides, the CDR3 is TGCGCCAGTGGGACTAGCGGACAGTACGAGCAGTACTTC.

V is TRBV6-4 and J is TRBJ2-5; D gene ambiguous. Deletions cut 0 bases from V and 5 bases from J, with 10 bases between. Germline V lookup: CDR1 MRHNA, CDR2 SNTAGT. The CDR3 contains 14 residues. CDR3 DNA: TGTGCCAGCAGTGACTCGACTCCGTTGGAGACCCAGTACTTC. This encodes CASSDSTPLETQYF.

V usage is TRBV4-3 and J usage is TRBJ2-1, with 8 bases fitting TRBD1. The germline gives CDR1 LGHNA, CDR2 YSLEER. The CDR3 is 16 amino acids. Trimming at V came to 1 base and at J to 7 bases, leaving 9 bases not matched to a gene. The CDR3 is CASSQAGTGGTNEQFF. The CDR3 coding sequence is TGCGCCAGCAGCCAAGCGGGGACAGGCGGTACAAATGAGCAGTTCTTC.

The CDR3 protein is CARGQGTGNTIYF. Here the CDR3 DNA reads TGTGCCAGAGGGCAGGGTACTGGAAACACCATATATTTT. The rearrangement joins TRBV5-3 to TRBJ1-3; possible D gene TRBD1, 5 bases. TRBV5-3 is marked as an open reading frame, function uncertain. The CDR3 has 13 amino acids. V was clipped by 7 bases and J by 2 bases, with 10 bases between them.

This chain connects TRBV27 to TRBJ2-1, with D unresolved. The germline V gene has CDR1 MNHEY and CDR2 SMNVEV (reference sequence). Trimming stripped 0 bases from V and 10 bases from J, with 7 bases between. The CDR3 is 12 residues long. This CDR3 reads CASSLSRAEQFF. CDR3 sequence (DNA): TGTGCCAGCAGTTTATCTCGCGCCGAGCAGTTCTTC.

The chain links TRBV7-2 to TRBJ1-4; the D is unclear. Trimming pared 5 bases from V and 0 bases from J, leaving 7 bases between. Germline assignment: CDR1 SGHTA and CDR2 FQGNSA. The CDR3 consists of 14 residues. The DNA of the CDR3 is TGTGCCAGCAGCCTCCAGGCAACTAATGAAAAACTGTTTTTT. This gives the protein CASSLQATNEKLFF.

The V call is TRBV4-1, the J call TRBJ2-1, with 8 bases identical to TRBD2. After removal of 3 bases from V and 8 bases from J, the junction contained 12 bases not matched to a gene. Germline V gene lookup returns CDR1 MGHRA and CDR2 YSYEKL. This CDR3 is 16 amino acids long. The CDR3 DNA is TGCGCCAGCAGCCAGGCCCTGACTAGCGTGCTTGATGAGCAGTTCTTC. The encoded protein is CASSQALTSVLDEQFF.

J is TRBJ2-7 and V is TRBV27; 8 bases are a match to TRBD1. The V gene end was trimmed by 6 bases and the J gene end by 3 bases; junction bases not matched to a gene: 7. The CDR3 extends over 14 amino acids. Per the germline V gene, CDR1 is MNHEY and CDR2 is SMNVEV (reference sequence). The CDR3 sequence is CASRPGQGNYEQYF. CDR3 coding DNA: TGTGCCAGCAGACCAGGACAGGGTAACTACGAGCAGTACTTC.

V gene TRBV7-2 combines with J gene TRBJ2-7; TRBD2 matches 11 bases. The CDR3 runs 14 residues. The V gene's germline CDR1 is SGHTA and CDR2 FQGNSA. V lost 5 bases to trimming and J lost 7 bases; unmatched junction nucleotides: 7. This CDR3 reads CASSTGLADREQYF. The CDR3 region has the DNA TGTGCCAGCAGCACGGGACTAGCGGATCGGGAGCAGTACTTC.

The J gene is TRBJ1-5, the V gene TRBV4-1; D not certain. The CDR3 has 16 residues. V lost 0 bases and J lost 5, with 14 bases in between. Germline assignment: CDR1 MGHRA and CDR2 YSYEKL. CDR3 sequence: CASSQDVVPGYQPQHF. The CDR3 DNA reads TGCGCCAGCAGCCAAGATGTGGTTCCGGGGTATCAGCCCCAGCATTTT.

V is TRBV6-5 and J is TRBJ1-4; possibly TRBD1 for D (6 bases). CDR1 and CDR2 from the germline V gene are MNHEY and SVGAGI. V was shortened by 5 bases and J by 5 bases, with 15 bases between the two germline ends. CDR3 size: 15 residues. In nucleotides, the CDR3 is TGTGCCAGCAGTCCTCAGGGGCGCTTAAATGAAAAACTGTTTTTT. This sequence encodes CASSPQGRLNEKLFF.

The chain employs TRBV7-9 and TRBJ2-7; TRBD2 might be the D (5 bases). The CDR3 sequence is 15 residues long. Germline V gene sequence: CDR1 SEHNR, CDR2 FQNEAQ (reference sequence). Trimming cost V 5 bases and J 0 bases, with 14 bases left between them. CDR3 sequence (DNA): TGTGCCAGCAGCCAACCAGCGGAGCCCTCCTACGAGCAGTACTTC. This sequence encodes CASSQPAEPSYEQYF. Complete variable domain (other parts from reference TRBV7-9 and TRBJ2-7): DTGVSQNPRHKITKRGQNVTFRCDPISEHNRLYWYRQTLGQGPEFLTYFQNEAQLEKSRLLSDRFSAERPKGSFSTLEIQRTEQGDSAMYLCASSQPAEPSYEQYFGPGTRLTVT.

The chain has TRBV6-9 and TRBJ2-7, with TRBD1 matching over 9 bases. The length of the CDR3 is 17 residues. V was pared by 2 bases and J by 3 bases, with 11 bases of the junction left unmatched. Germline values: CDR1 MNHGY, CDR2 SVAAGI. In DNA, the CDR3 is TGTGCCAGCAGTTATCGGGACACAGGGGGCACAATCTACGAGCAGTACTTC. This gives the protein CASSYRDTGGTIYEQYF.

This sequence joins TRBV30 and TRBJ2-5; 7 bases line up with TRBD2. After removal of 2 bases from V and 2 bases from J, the junction contained 2 bases not matched to a gene. The CDR3 spans 13 residues. From germline, CDR1 is GTSNPN and CDR2 SVGIG (reference sequence). The CDR3 reads CAWSRTRQETQYF. The CDR3 DNA reads as TGTGCCTGGAGTCGGACTAGACAAGAGACCCAGTACTTC. Full variable domain (missing parts from reference TRBV30 and TRBJ2-5): SQTIHQWPATLVQPVGSPLSLECTVEGTSNPNLYWYRQAAGRGLQLLFYSVGIGQISSEVPQNLSASRPQDRQFILSSKKLLLSDSGFYLCAWSRTRQETQYFGPGTRLLVL.

Regarding this clone: Other DNA sequences in this sample translate to the same CDR3. The chain employs TRBV6-5 and TRBJ1-2; 8 positions match TRBD1. Germline loops: CDR1 MNHEY, CDR2 SVGAGI. The CDR3 sequence is 15 residues long. The J segment lost 3 bases and the V segment lost 2 bases, leaving 5 bases of the junction unmatched. The CDR3: CASSYAGTGDYGYTF. The CDR3 region has the DNA TGTGCCAGCAGTTACGCCGGGACAGGAGACTATGGCTACACCTTC.

This chain links TRBV4-2 with TRBJ1-3; perhaps TRBD1 as D (6 bases). Trimming left V 4 bases short and J 5 bases short, with 12 bases between. CDR1 is LGHNA, CDR2 YNFKEQ, per germline. There are 14 residues in the CDR3. The CDR3 protein is CASSPEQGRNTIYF. As DNA, the CDR3 is TGTGCCAGCAGCCCCGAACAGGGTCGAAACACCATATATTTT.

This sequence joins TRBV28 and TRBJ1-5; maybe TRBD1 (5 bases). CDR1 is MDHEN, CDR2 SYDVKM, per germline. V gave up 2 bases and J gave up 2 bases, with 10 bases separating them. This CDR3 spans 15 amino acids. In DNA form, the CDR3 reads TGTGCCAGCAGTTTAGGGGGGGTACGCAATCAGCCCCAGCATTTT. Translation: CASSLGGVRNQPQHF.

CDR3 sequence: CASSQDSLQETQYF. CDR3 DNA sequence: TGTGCCAGCAGCCAAGATAGCCTGCAAGAGACCCAGTACTTC. V and J are TRBV14 and TRBJ2-5; D ambiguous. CDR1 is SGHDN, CDR2 FVKESK, per germline. The CDR3 runs 14 residues. V dropped 0 bases and J dropped 2 bases, with 7 bases sitting between them.

This chain joins TRBV7-3 and TRBJ2-3; 10 bases map to TRBD2. Germline CDR1 reads SGHTA; CDR2 reads FQGTGA. The CDR3 length is 14 residues. J lost 3 bases, V lost 5 bases, and 2 bases had no gene match. The CDR3, as DNA: TGTGCCAGCAGCACGACTAGCGGGACAGATACGCAGTATTTT. As protein: CASSTTSGTDTQYF.

This clone was counted once. CDR3 DNA: TGTGCCAGCAGTTTAGGGGGGACAGGGGGACACATTCAGTACTTC. Translated, it gives CASSLGGTGGHIQYF. The rearrangement links TRBV27 to TRBJ2-4, with TRBD1 matching 11 bases. V trimming: 2 bases; J trimming: 8 bases; junction bases outside the gene matches: 5. The CDR3 has 15 residues. Germline V gene sequence: CDR1 MNHEY, CDR2 SMNVEV (reference sequence).

The chain combines TRBV10-3 with TRBJ2-2; D is uncertain. V lost 4 bases and J lost 0, with 12 bases in between. In germline, CDR1 is ENHRY, CDR2 SYGVKD. The CDR3 has 16 residues. The CDR3 DNA follows: TGTGCCATCAGTGGTTTCCAGATAACGAACACCGGGGAGCTGTTTTTT. This codes for CAISGFQITNTGELFF.

The chain joins TRBV2 to TRBJ1-2, with D possibly matching TRBD1 (6 bases). The V gene lost 3 bases and the J gene lost 7 bases, with 24 bases spanning the gap. CDR3 length equals 17 residues. Germline V gives CDR1 SNHLY, CDR2 FYNNEI. CDR3 nucleotides: TGTGCCAGCAGTGAGTCTATCCAGGGGTCGATTTCGGGTGGCTACACCTTC. The encoded protein is CASSESIQGSISGGYTF.

This chain joins TRBV7-2 and TRBJ2-7, with D possibly TRBD1 on 5 matching bases. CDR3 length: 15 amino acids. V lost 1 base to trimming and J lost 3 bases, with 13 bases between them. The germline V gene has CDR1 SGHTA and CDR2 FQGNSA. The CDR3 coding sequence is TGTGCCAGCAGCTTAGTCCCCGGACATTTCTACGAGCAGTACTTC. This codes for CASSLVPGHFYEQYF. The variable domain in full, with the rest retrieved from reference TRBV7-2 and TRBJ2-7, is GAGVSQSPSNKVTEKGKDVELRCDPISGHTALYWYRQSLGQGLEFLIYFQGNSAPDKSGLPSDRFSAERTGGSVSTLTIQRTQQEDSAVYLCASSLVPGHFYEQYFGPGTRLTVT.

The V call is TRBV10-1, the J call TRBJ2-2, with 10 bases that match TRBD1. The length of the CDR3 is 14 residues. After removal of 8 bases from V and 9 bases from J, the junction contained 9 bases not matched to a gene. The germline gives CDR1 WNHNN, CDR2 SYGVQD (reference sequence). The CDR3 nucleotides are TGCGCCAGCGGGACAGGGGAAGCGCACAGGGAGCTGTTTTTT. It is translated as CASGTGEAHRELFF.